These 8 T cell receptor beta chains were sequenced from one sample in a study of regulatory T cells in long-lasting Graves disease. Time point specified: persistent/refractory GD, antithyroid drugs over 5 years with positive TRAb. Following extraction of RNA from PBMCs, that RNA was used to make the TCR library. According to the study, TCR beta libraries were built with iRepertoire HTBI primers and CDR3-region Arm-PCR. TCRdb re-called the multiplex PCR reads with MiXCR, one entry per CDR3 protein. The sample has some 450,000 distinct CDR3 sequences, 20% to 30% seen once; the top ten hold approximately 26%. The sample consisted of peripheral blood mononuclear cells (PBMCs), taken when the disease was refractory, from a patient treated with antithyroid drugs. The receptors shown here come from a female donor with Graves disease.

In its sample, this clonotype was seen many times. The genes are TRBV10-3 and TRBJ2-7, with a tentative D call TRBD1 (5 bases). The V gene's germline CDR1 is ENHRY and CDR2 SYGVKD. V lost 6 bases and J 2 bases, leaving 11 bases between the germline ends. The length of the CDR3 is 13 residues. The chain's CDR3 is CAISSGIAYEQYF. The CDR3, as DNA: TGTGCCATCAGCTCAGGGATCGCCTACGAGCAGTACTTC.

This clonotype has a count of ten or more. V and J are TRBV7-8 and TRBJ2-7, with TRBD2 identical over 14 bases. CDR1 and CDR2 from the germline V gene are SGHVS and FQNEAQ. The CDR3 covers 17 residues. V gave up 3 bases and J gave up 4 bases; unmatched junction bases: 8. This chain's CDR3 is CASSFDTGTSGSYEQYF. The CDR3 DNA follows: TGTGCCAGCAGCTTCGATACCGGGACTAGCGGGAGTTACGAGCAGTACTTC. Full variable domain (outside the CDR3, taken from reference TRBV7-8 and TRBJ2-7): GAGVSQSPRYKVAKRGQDVALRCDPISGHVSLFWYQQALGQGPEFLTYFQNEAQLDKSGLPSDRFFAERPEGSVSTLKIQRTQQEDSAVYLCASSFDTGTSGSYEQYFGPGTRLTVT.

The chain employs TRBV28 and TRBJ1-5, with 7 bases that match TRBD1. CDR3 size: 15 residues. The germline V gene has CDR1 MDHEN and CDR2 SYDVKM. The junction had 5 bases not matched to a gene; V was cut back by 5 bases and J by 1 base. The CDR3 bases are TGTGCCAGCAGTGAGGGGGCGAGAAGCAATCAGCCCCAGCATTTT. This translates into CASSEGARSNQPQHF. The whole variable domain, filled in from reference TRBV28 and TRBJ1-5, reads DVKVTQSSRYLVKRTGEKVFLECVQDMDHENMFWYRQDPGLGLRLIYFSYDVKMKEKGDIPEGYSVSREKKERFSLILESASTNQTSMYLCASSEGARSNQPQHFGDGTRLSIL.

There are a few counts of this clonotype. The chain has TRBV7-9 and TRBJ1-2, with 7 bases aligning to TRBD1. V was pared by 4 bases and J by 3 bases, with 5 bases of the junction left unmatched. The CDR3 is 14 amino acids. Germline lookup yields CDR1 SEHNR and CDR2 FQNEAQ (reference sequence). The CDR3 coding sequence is TGTGCCAGCAGCTACACAGGGGTAGACTATGGCTACACCTTC. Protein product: CASSYTGVDYGYTF.

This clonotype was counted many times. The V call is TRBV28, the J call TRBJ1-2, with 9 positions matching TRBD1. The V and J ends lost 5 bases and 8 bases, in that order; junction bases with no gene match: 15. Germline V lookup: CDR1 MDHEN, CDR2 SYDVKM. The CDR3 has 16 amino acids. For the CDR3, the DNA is TGTGCCAGCAGTCCTCCGGATAAGACAGGGGGAGGCGGCTACACCTTC. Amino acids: CASSPPDKTGGGGYTF.

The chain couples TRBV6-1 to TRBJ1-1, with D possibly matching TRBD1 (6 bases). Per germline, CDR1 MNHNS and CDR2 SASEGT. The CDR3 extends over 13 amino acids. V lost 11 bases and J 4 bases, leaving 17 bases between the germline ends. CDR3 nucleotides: TGTGCCGTTTTTGACAGGTACGCCACTGAAGCTTTCTTT. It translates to CAVFDRYATEAFF.

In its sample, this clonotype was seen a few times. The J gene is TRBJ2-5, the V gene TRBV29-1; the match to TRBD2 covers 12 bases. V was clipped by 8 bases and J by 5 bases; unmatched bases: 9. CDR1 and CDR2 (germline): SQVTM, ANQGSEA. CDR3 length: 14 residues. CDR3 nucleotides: TGCAGCTCAAGACTAGCGGGAGTCCCTGAGACCCAGTACTTC. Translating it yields CSSRLAGVPETQYF.

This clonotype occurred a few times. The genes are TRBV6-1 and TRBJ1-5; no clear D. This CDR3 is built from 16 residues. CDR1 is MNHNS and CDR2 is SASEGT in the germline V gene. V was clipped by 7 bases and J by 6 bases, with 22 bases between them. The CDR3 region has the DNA TGTGCCAGCACCTCGCGGCAAAGGGCCCTCGGTCAGCCCCAGCATTTT. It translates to CASTSRQRALGQPQHF.